Below are 15 T cell receptor beta chains sequenced from a single sample in a study of CD8 T cells in ankylosing spondylitis. TCRdb re-derived calls from the 5' RACE reads in MiXCR, one entry per CDR3 protein. The data hold 210,000 or so distinct CDR3 sequences, with 20% to 30% observed a single time. Sequences were obtained from blood, either unsorted or a sorted T cell fraction (not recorded which). These receptors originate from a male donor with ankylosing spondylitis or in good health (not recorded which).

This clonotype was found many times. The chain recombines TRBV29-1 with TRBJ2-3; TRBD1 aligns across 10 bases. V lost 4 bases, J lost 1 base, and 8 bases stayed unmatched. This CDR3 spans 16 amino acids. In germline, CDR1 is SQVTM, CDR2 ANQGSEA. The CDR3 DNA is TGCAGCGTTGCATACCTAGACAGGGGGCGCACAGATACGCAGTATTTT. Translated: CSVAYLDRGRTDTQYF.

This clonotype showed up many times. The chain is built from TRBV11-2 and TRBJ2-1; 7 nucleotides match TRBD2. V lost 6 bases to trimming and J lost 4 bases; unmatched junction nucleotides: 18. The CDR3 spans 18 residues. The germline V gene has CDR1 SGHAT and CDR2 FQNNGV. The CDR3 DNA reads as TGTGCCAGCAGTCTATCTAGCGGAAACCCTACCCCTTACAATGAGCAGTTCTTC. Protein: CASSLSSGNPTPYNEQFF.

V gene TRBV5-6 combines with J gene TRBJ2-7; TRBD1 matches 11 bases. The junction had 9 bases not matched to a gene; V was cut back by 5 bases and J by 2 bases. Germline assignment: CDR1 SGHDT and CDR2 YYEEEE. The CDR3 is 16 amino acids. CDR3 in amino acids: CASSAGPGQGAYEQYF. The CDR3 DNA reads TGTGCCAGCAGTGCGGGGCCGGGACAGGGGGCCTACGAGCAGTACTTC.

V gene TRBV5-5 combines with J gene TRBJ2-2; D gene ambiguous. V was clipped by 4 bases and J by 3 bases, with 7 bases between them. The CDR3 contains 13 residues. Germline V CDR1 and CDR2: SGHKS, YYEKEE (reference sequence). CDR3: CASSPDYTGELFF. As DNA, the CDR3 is TGTGCCAGCAGCCCCGACTACACCGGGGAGCTGTTTTTT.

This clonotype occurred a few times. The chain combines TRBV27 with TRBJ1-1; a possible D gene is TRBD1 (6 bases). CDR3 length: 17 amino acids. Per germline, CDR1 MNHEY and CDR2 SMNVEV (reference sequence). The V end was cut by 5 bases, the J end by 4 bases, with 23 bases between. CDR3 amino acids: CASSPLRKSGESTEAFF. For the CDR3, the DNA is TGTGCCAGCAGTCCGCTACGCAAATCAGGGGAGAGCACTGAAGCTTTCTTT.

This clonotype showed up many times. This chain connects TRBV7-2 to TRBJ1-2, with TRBD1 matching over 8 bases. Unmatched junction bases numbered 4, after V lost 4 bases and J lost 6 bases. Germline lookup yields CDR1 SGHTA and CDR2 FQGNSA. The CDR3 extends over 13 amino acids. CDR3 sequence: CASSWDRRNGYTF. CDR3 sequence (DNA): TGTGCCAGCAGCTGGGACAGGAGGAATGGCTACACCTTC. The full variable domain, in which reference TRBV7-2 and TRBJ1-2 provide the parts outside the CDR3, is GAGVSQSPSNKVTEKGKDVELRCDPISGHTALYWYRQSLGQGLEFLIYFQGNSAPDKSGLPSDRFSAERTGGSVSTLTIQRTQQEDSAVYLCASSWDRRNGYTFGSGTRLTVV.

There are many counts of this clonotype. The chain couples TRBV20-1 to TRBJ1-1; 7 bases agree with TRBD1. This CDR3 is 15 amino acids long. The ends lost 3 bases at V and 6 bases at J; junction bases unmatched: 13. The V gene's germline CDR1 is DFQATT and CDR2 SNEGSKA (reference sequence). CDR3 DNA: TGCAGTGCTAGTTGGACAGGCACTGGATACCCTGAAGCTTTCTTT. Protein product: CSASWTGTGYPEAFF.

The rearrangement joins TRBV7-8 to TRBJ1-1; no reliable D call. Germline V gene lookup returns CDR1 SGHVS and CDR2 FQNEAQ. The CDR3 loop spans 12 amino acids. V was pared by 11 bases and J by 1 base, with 11 bases between. The CDR3 loop reads CAEGDKNTEAFF. The CDR3 nucleotides are TGTGCCGAGGGAGACAAGAACACTGAAGCTTTCTTT.

This clonotype was detected ten times or more. J is TRBJ2-2 and V is TRBV5-1; 7 nucleotides line up with TRBD2. The V gene end was trimmed by 2 bases and the J gene end by 2 bases; junction bases not matched to a gene: 9. This CDR3 spans 17 amino acids. CDR1 SGHRS and CDR2 YFSETQ come from the germline V gene. The CDR3 DNA reads as TGCGCCAGCAGCTTTCATTTCCTAGCGGTCAACACCGGGGAGCTGTTTTTT. Translation: CASSFHFLAVNTGELFF.

This clonotype was recorded a few times. The chain recombines TRBV20-1 with TRBJ1-2, with no clear D. Germline loops: CDR1 DFQATT, CDR2 SNEGSKA (reference sequence). The V end was cut by 3 bases, the J end by 4 bases, with 9 bases between. CDR3 size: 12 residues. DNA for the CDR3: TGCAGTGCTAGCATCCCTGGCTATGGCTACACCTTC. Translating it yields CSASIPGYGYTF.

This clonotype was observed at least ten times. This rearrangement joins TRBV29-1 to TRBJ1-1; D remains unclear. The CDR3 has 15 amino acids. Trimming pared 4 bases from V and 7 bases from J, leaving 22 bases between. Germline V gives CDR1 SQVTM, CDR2 ANQGSEA. The CDR3 bases are TGCAGCGTTGGTTTTAGTAGTCAGAATGAAGGTGAAGCTTTCTTT. Its translation: CSVGFSSQNEGEAFF.

This clonotype was seen at least ten times. V and J are TRBV7-2 and TRBJ2-3; D is perhaps TRBD1 (5 bases). V was pared by 2 bases and J by 0 bases, with 12 bases between. Germline V gives CDR1 SGHTA, CDR2 FQGNSA. CDR3 length equals 16 residues. CDR3 DNA: TGTGCCAGCAGCTTACGCCAGGGCGCTAGCACAGATACGCAGTATTTT. Protein sequence: CASSLRQGASTDTQYF. The whole variable domain, filled in from reference TRBV7-2 and TRBJ2-3, reads GAGVSQSPSNKVTEKGKDVELRCDPISGHTALYWYRQSLGQGLEFLIYFQGNSAPDKSGLPSDRFSAERTGGSVSTLTIQRTQQEDSAVYLCASSLRQGASTDTQYFGPGTRLTVL.

This clonotype was counted many times. J is TRBJ2-5 and V is TRBV6-5, with 12 bases that match TRBD1. The CDR3 runs to 15 residues. The germline V gene encodes CDR1 MNHEY and CDR2 SVGAGI. V was pared by 2 bases and J by 5 bases, with 3 bases of the junction left unmatched. The DNA for the CDR3 is TGTGCCAGCAGTTACCGGGACAGGGGGCAGGAGACCCAGTACTTC. Translating gives CASSYRDRGQETQYF.

This clonotype was detected only a few times. The rearrangement uses TRBV4-3 and TRBJ2-5; 7 positions agree with TRBD1. Unmatched junction bases numbered 13, after V lost 0 bases and J lost 9 bases. The CDR3 is 16 residues long. CDR1 LGHNA and CDR2 YSLEER come from the germline V gene. CDR3 residues: CASSQETPRQGSAQYF. For the CDR3, the DNA is TGCGCCAGCAGCCAAGAGACCCCCCGACAGGGATCGGCCCAGTACTTC.

This clonotype was seen ten or more times. The genes are TRBV5-1 and TRBJ2-4; D is unresolved. There are 19 residues in the CDR3. Germline CDR1 and CDR2: SGHRS and YFSETQ. V lost 0 bases and J 0 bases, leaving 19 bases between the germline ends. CDR3 nucleotides: TGCGCCAGCAGCTTGGAAGGTGCTCAGGATAGCCTAGCCAAAAACATTCAGTACTTC. Its translation is CASSLEGAQDSLAKNIQYF.